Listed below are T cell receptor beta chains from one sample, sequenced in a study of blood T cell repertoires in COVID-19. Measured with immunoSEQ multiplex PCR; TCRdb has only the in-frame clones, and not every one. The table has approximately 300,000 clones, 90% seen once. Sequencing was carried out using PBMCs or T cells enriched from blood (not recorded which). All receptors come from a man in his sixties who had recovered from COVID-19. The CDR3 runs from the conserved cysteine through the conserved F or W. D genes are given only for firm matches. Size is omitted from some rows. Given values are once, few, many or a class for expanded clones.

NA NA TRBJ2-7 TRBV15 TGTGCCACCAGCAGAGATGTTCGGGGTACCGAGCAGTACTTC CATSRDVRGTEQYF
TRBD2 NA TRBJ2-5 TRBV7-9 TGTGCCAGCAGCTTAGGGGCCGGGACTAGCTGGGAGACCCAGTACTTC CASSLGAGTSWETQYF
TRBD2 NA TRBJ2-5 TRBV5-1 TGCGCCAGCAGCCCCGACGGACTAGCGGGGGCGGAGACCCAGTACTTC CASSPDGLAGAETQYF
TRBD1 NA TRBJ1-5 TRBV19 TGTGCCAGTAGTCCCGGACAGGACAATCAGCCCCAGCATTTT CASSPGQDNQPQHF
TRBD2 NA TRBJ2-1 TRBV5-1 TGCGCCAGCATCGGGGACGGGAGGCCCTACAATGAGCAGTTCTTC CASIGDGRPYNEQFF
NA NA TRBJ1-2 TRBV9 TGTGCCAGCAGCGTAGATTCCCGCAGCTATGGCTACACCTTC CASSVDSRSYGYTF
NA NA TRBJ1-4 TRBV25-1 TGTGCCAGCAGGGAGGCGGGGGCGACTAATGAAAAACTGTTTTTT CASREAGATNEKLFF
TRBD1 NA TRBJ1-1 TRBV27 TGTGCCAGCAGTTCAGACAGGGCGGGAGCTTTCTTT CASSSDRAGAFF
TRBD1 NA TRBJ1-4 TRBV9 TGTGCCAGCAGCGGGGGACAGGTAAATGAAAAACTGTTTTTT CASSGGQVNEKLFF
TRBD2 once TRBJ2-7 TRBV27 TGTGCCAGCAGTTCCACACTAGCGGGGGCCTACGAGCAGTACTTC CASSSTLAGAYEQYF
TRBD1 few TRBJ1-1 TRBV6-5 TGTGCCAGCGGAATGACAGGGGACAACACTGAAGCTTTCTTT CASGMTGDNTEAFF
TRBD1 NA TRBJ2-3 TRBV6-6 TGTGCCAGCAGTTCAGACAGGGGCCGTGGGTCAGATACGCAGTATTTT CASSSDRGRGSDTQYF
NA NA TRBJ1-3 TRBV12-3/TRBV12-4 TGTGCCAGCGAGGGCAGGCCGGGAAACACCATATATTTT CASEGRPGNTIYF
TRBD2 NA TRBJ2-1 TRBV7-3 TGTGCCAGCAGCTTAGGCCTAGCGGGGGCCCTATACAATGAGCAGTTCTTC CASSLGLAGALYNEQFF
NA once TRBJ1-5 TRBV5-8 TGTGCCAGCAGAACGGGGATCGGGGATCAGCCCCAGCATTTT CASRTGIGDQPQHF
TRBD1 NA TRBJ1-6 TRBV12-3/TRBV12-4 TGTGCCAGCAGTAGGGACAGGGGGTCACCCCTCCACTTT CASSRDRGSPLHF
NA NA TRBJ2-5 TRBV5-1 TGCGCCAGCAGCTTGGGCGGGTTGGAGACCCAGTACTTC CASSLGGLETQYF
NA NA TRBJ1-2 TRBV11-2 TGTGCCAGCAGCCCCGTATCGGTCGGCTATGGCTACACCTTC CASSPVSVGYGYTF
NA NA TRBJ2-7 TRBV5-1 TGCGCCAGCAGCCCGGGCGGGCGGGGCGGCCCGGCCTACGAGCAGTACTTC CASSPGGRGGPAYEQYF
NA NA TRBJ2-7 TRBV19 TGTGCCAGTAGTATTCTTCCGGGACAAGGGACACGCGACGAGCAGTACTTC CASSILPGQGTRDEQYF
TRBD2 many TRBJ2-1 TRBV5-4 TGTGCCAGCAGCTTGGGTGGTAGCGGGAGGGAGCAGTTCTTC CASSLGGSGREQFF
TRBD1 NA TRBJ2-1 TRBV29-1 TGCAGCCTCAGGGGGTCCGAAATAAGAAATGAGCAGTTCTTC CSLRGSEIRNEQFF
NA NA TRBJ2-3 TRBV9 TGTGCCAGCAGCCCCCGGCAGGGCCCTAGCACAGATACGCAGTATTTT CASSPRQGPSTDTQYF